This T cell receptor (beta chain) was found in a study of T cells in Graves' hyperthyroidism and ophthalmopathy. The CDR3 has 12 residues. J lost 13 bases, V lost 11 bases, and 9 bases had no gene match. Per the germline V gene, CDR1 is LNHDA and CDR2 is SQIVND (reference sequence). Blood was obtained at the first hyperthyroidism diagnosis, which preceded any ophthalmopathy symptoms. TCR beta CDR3 sequences were amplified from RNA transcripts. Researchers ran a first-round RT-PCR on the TCR CDR3 using the HTBI primer set. TCRdb reanalysed the multiplex PCR reads using MiXCR and keeps one entry per CDR3 protein. The sample has some 400,000 distinct CDR3 sequences, roughly 13% seen once.

V gene TRBV19 combines with J gene TRBJ1-6; the match to TRBD1 covers 9 bases. This TCR was recovered from a man between 25 and 39 years old with Graves' hyperthyroidism that later progressed to Graves' ophthalmopathy. The specimen sequenced was blood. This CDR3 reads CAGGTGTLPLHF. In nucleotides, the CDR3 is TGTGCCGGAGGGACAGGGACTTTGCCCCTCCACTTT.